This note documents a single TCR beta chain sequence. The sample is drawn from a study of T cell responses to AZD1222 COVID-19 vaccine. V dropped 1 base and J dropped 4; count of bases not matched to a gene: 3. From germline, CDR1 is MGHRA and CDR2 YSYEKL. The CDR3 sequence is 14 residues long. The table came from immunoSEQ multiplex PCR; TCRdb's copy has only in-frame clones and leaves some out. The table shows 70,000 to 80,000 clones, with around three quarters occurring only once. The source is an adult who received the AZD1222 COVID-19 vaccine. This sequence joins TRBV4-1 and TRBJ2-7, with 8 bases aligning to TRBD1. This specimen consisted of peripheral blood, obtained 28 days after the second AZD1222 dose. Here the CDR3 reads CASSQGGTGYEQYF. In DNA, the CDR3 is TGCGCCAGCAGCCAAGGGGGGACAGGATACGAGCAGTACTTC.